One and the same sample provided the 19 T cell receptor beta chains below, sequenced in a study of blood T cell repertoires in COVID-19. Only in-frame clones appear in the TCRdb table, and some are missing; sequencing was by immunoSEQ multiplex PCR. The repertoire holds some 220,000 clones, with around 82% as singletons. Sequenced material: peripheral blood. These receptors were obtained from a woman between 65 and 79 years old with acute or convalescent COVID-19.

The chain combines TRBV4-3 with TRBJ2-7; TRBD1 matches at 7 bases. CDR1 is LGHNA, CDR2 YSLEER, per germline. The CDR3 extends over 14 amino acids. With V trimmed by 3 bases and J by 2 bases, 4 bases remained unmatched. The CDR3 is CASSQRTGAYEQYF. The CDR3 DNA reads TGCGCCAGCAGCCAGAGAACAGGGGCCTACGAGCAGTACTTC.

The chain carries TRBV6-5 and TRBJ2-2; the D gene is possibly TRBD1 (5 bases). CDR1 is MNHEY and CDR2 is SVGAGI in the germline V gene. V lost 6 bases and J 0 bases, leaving 8 bases between the germline ends. The CDR3 totals 14 residues. CDR3 residues: CASRRTTNTGELFF. For the CDR3, the DNA is TGTGCCAGCAGGCGGACAACGAACACCGGGGAGCTGTTTTTT.

The chain employs TRBV18 and TRBJ2-3; a possible D gene is TRBD2 (6 bases). Germline lookup yields CDR1 KGHSH and CDR2 LQKENI. The CDR3 covers 15 residues. Trimming stripped 6 bases from V and 1 base from J, with 14 bases between. DNA for the CDR3: TGTGCCAGCTCGACGGAAGGAGGGGGCACAGATACGCAGTATTTT. Translating it yields CASSTEGGGTDTQYF.

The chain is built from TRBV10-3 and TRBJ1-5, with 7 bases identical to TRBD1. Germline trimming cut 6 bases from V and 0 bases from J; bases unmatched to any gene: 5. The CDR3 extends over 15 amino acids. Germline V gene data show CDR1 as ENHRY and CDR2 as SYGVKD. The CDR3 nucleotides are TGTGCCATCAGCCAGGGGGGATATAGCAATCAGCCCCAGCATTTT. This sequence encodes CAISQGGYSNQPQHF.

The table lists this clone with many counts. The chain joins TRBV11-2 to TRBJ2-2, with TRBD2 as a possible D gene (5 bases). Trimming took off 5 bases at V and 0 bases at J, with 13 bases between the two ends. The germline V gene encodes CDR1 SGHAT and CDR2 FQNNGV. CDR3 size: 16 residues. The CDR3 sequence: CASSPRTAANTGELFF. The CDR3 coding sequence is TGTGCCAGCAGCCCGCGGACTGCGGCGAACACCGGGGAGCTGTTTTTT.

This chain uses TRBV7-2 with TRBJ2-7; 8 bases map to TRBD1. The trim removed 2 bases at V and 6 bases at J, leaving 9 bases unmatched. Germline-derived CDR1 and CDR2 are SGHTA and FQGNSA. The CDR3 covers 15 residues. CDR3 bases: TGTGCCAGCAGCTTATCAGTACAGGGGGGTCGCGAGCAGTACTTC. It is translated as CASSLSVQGGREQYF. Using reference TRBV7-2 and TRBJ2-7 for the parts outside the CDR3, the full variable domain is GAGVSQSPSNKVTEKGKDVELRCDPISGHTALYWYRQSLGQGLEFLIYFQGNSAPDKSGLPSDRFSAERTGGSVSTLTIQRTQQEDSAVYLCASSLSVQGGREQYFGPGTRLTVT.

V is TRBV27 and J is TRBJ2-1; tentatively, D is TRBD1 (6 bases). CDR1 and CDR2 (germline): MNHEY, SMNVEV (reference sequence). Trimming took off 0 bases at V and 7 bases at J, with 16 bases between the two ends. The CDR3 runs to 16 residues. DNA of the CDR3: TGTGCCAGCAGTTTATCGCTTGGGGGCGCAGAAAATGAGCAGTTCTTC. Translated: CASSLSLGGAENEQFF.

This clone was counted at least ten times. V gene TRBV7-3 combines with J gene TRBJ2-1, with D possibly TRBD2 on 7 matching bases. Between the trimmed V and J ends, which lost 5 bases and 6 bases, there was a span of 20 bases. This CDR3 is built from 16 residues. The V gene's germline CDR1 is SGHTA and CDR2 FQGTGA. The CDR3 nucleotides are TGTGCCAGCAGCCCCCAAGGGGGGGCAACCTTCAATGAGCAGTTCTTC. This translates into CASSPQGGATFNEQFF.

The rearrangement joins TRBV19 to TRBJ1-5; D remains unclear. Germline lookup yields CDR1 LNHDA and CDR2 SQIVND (reference sequence). CDR3 length: 15 residues. V dropped 4 bases and J dropped 6 bases, with 16 bases sitting between them. The CDR3 is CASSTDPGIGQPQHF. CDR3 bases: TGTGCCAGTAGTACCGACCCGGGGATCGGTCAGCCCCAGCATTTT.

The genes are TRBV2 and TRBJ1-2; 7 bases line up with TRBD1. The germline gives CDR1 SNHLY, CDR2 FYNNEI. Germline trimming cut 6 bases from V and 4 bases from J; bases unmatched to any gene: 5. The CDR3 covers 13 residues. In nucleotides, the CDR3 is TGTGCCAGCAGCGCAGACAGGGTCTATGGCTACACCTTC. Protein sequence: CASSADRVYGYTF.

This chain joins TRBV24-1 and TRBJ2-1; perhaps TRBD2 as D (5 bases). Germline CDR1 KGHDR, CDR2 SFDVKD. V was trimmed by 6 bases and J by 4 bases, leaving 9 bases between them. The CDR3 totals 13 residues. The CDR3 protein is CATSPAEYNEQFF. CDR3 DNA sequence: TGTGCCACCAGTCCAGCGGAATACAATGAGCAGTTCTTC.

The chain recombines TRBV11-2 with TRBJ1-4; the D is unclear. The germline V gene encodes CDR1 SGHAT and CDR2 FQNNGV. The CDR3 consists of 15 residues. V lost 3 bases and J 8 bases, leaving 16 bases between the germline ends. CDR3: CASSFALGRNEKLFF. Here the CDR3 DNA reads TGTGCCAGCAGCTTTGCACTCGGGAGGAACGAAAAACTGTTTTTT.

The genes are TRBV5-1 and TRBJ2-6; TRBD1 matches 9 bases. The CDR3 contains 17 residues. Germline V gene data show CDR1 as SGHRS and CDR2 as YFSETQ. With 3 bases clipped from V and 4 bases from J, the junction kept 8 bases outside the gene matches. CDR3: CASSSHRGLSGANVLTF. The CDR3 nucleotides read TGCGCCAGCAGCTCACACAGGGGGCTGTCAGGGGCCAACGTCCTGACTTTC.

V and J are TRBV7-8 and TRBJ1-3; D is unclear. The CDR3 is made up of 20 amino acids. The germline gives CDR1 SGHVS, CDR2 FQNEAQ. The ends were cut back, 1 base at V and 2 bases at J, with 24 bases in the middle. The CDR3 region is CASSLVAASGTLYTGNTIYF. In DNA, the CDR3 is TGTGCCAGCAGCTTAGTTGCGGCGTCCGGAACCCTCTACACTGGAAACACCATATATTTT.

This chain joins TRBV14 and TRBJ2-5; 7 bases align to TRBD2. Germline-derived CDR1 and CDR2 are SGHDN and FVKESK. This CDR3 comprises 14 residues. J lost 4 bases, V lost 5 bases, and 7 bases had no gene match. CDR3 in DNA: TGTGCCAGCAGCAGGTTTTCGGGGGGAGAGACCCAGTACTTC. The encoded protein is CASSRFSGGETQYF.

This chain links TRBV7-3 with TRBJ2-1; the match to TRBD2 covers 11 bases. Germline values: CDR1 SGHTA, CDR2 FQGTGA. Trimming removed 5 bases from V and 14 bases from J; junction bases left unmatched: 20. This CDR3 has 17 residues. The chain's CDR3 is CASSPTRDLAGGFPEFF. In nucleotides, the CDR3 is TGTGCCAGCAGCCCGACTCGAGATCTAGCGGGGGGCTTCCCCGAGTTCTTC.

This chain uses TRBV7-2 with TRBJ2-2; D is ambiguous. The length of the CDR3 is 16 residues. CDR1 and CDR2 (germline): SGHTA, FQGNSA. V dropped 2 bases and J dropped 3 bases, with 13 bases sitting between them. The CDR3 sequence: CASSLIIPPDTGELFF. The CDR3 DNA follows: TGTGCCAGCAGCTTAATCATACCCCCAGACACCGGGGAGCTGTTTTTT.

The gene calls are TRBV30 and TRBJ1-1; 7 nucleotides line up with TRBD1. Looked up from germline, CDR1 is GTSNPN and CDR2 is SVGIG (reference sequence). The J segment lost 8 bases and the V segment lost 2 bases, leaving 5 bases of the junction unmatched. The CDR3 runs to 12 residues. The CDR3 protein is CAWSPGGVEAFF. The CDR3 nucleotides are TGTGCCTGGAGTCCAGGGGGAGTCGAAGCTTTCTTT.

This sequence joins TRBV3-1 (or the pseudogene TRBV3-2) and TRBJ2-5; D possibly corresponds to TRBD1 (5 bases). Germline V gives CDR1 LGHDT, CDR2 YNNKEL (reference sequence). CDR3 size: 19 residues. Trimming shortened V by 2 bases and J by 2 bases, and 24 bases separated the two germline ends. CDR3 DNA: TGTGCCAGCAGCCAAAGATGGAAGACAGCTTCCATCCTACAAGAGACCCAGTACTTC. It yields the protein CASSQRWKTASILQETQYF.